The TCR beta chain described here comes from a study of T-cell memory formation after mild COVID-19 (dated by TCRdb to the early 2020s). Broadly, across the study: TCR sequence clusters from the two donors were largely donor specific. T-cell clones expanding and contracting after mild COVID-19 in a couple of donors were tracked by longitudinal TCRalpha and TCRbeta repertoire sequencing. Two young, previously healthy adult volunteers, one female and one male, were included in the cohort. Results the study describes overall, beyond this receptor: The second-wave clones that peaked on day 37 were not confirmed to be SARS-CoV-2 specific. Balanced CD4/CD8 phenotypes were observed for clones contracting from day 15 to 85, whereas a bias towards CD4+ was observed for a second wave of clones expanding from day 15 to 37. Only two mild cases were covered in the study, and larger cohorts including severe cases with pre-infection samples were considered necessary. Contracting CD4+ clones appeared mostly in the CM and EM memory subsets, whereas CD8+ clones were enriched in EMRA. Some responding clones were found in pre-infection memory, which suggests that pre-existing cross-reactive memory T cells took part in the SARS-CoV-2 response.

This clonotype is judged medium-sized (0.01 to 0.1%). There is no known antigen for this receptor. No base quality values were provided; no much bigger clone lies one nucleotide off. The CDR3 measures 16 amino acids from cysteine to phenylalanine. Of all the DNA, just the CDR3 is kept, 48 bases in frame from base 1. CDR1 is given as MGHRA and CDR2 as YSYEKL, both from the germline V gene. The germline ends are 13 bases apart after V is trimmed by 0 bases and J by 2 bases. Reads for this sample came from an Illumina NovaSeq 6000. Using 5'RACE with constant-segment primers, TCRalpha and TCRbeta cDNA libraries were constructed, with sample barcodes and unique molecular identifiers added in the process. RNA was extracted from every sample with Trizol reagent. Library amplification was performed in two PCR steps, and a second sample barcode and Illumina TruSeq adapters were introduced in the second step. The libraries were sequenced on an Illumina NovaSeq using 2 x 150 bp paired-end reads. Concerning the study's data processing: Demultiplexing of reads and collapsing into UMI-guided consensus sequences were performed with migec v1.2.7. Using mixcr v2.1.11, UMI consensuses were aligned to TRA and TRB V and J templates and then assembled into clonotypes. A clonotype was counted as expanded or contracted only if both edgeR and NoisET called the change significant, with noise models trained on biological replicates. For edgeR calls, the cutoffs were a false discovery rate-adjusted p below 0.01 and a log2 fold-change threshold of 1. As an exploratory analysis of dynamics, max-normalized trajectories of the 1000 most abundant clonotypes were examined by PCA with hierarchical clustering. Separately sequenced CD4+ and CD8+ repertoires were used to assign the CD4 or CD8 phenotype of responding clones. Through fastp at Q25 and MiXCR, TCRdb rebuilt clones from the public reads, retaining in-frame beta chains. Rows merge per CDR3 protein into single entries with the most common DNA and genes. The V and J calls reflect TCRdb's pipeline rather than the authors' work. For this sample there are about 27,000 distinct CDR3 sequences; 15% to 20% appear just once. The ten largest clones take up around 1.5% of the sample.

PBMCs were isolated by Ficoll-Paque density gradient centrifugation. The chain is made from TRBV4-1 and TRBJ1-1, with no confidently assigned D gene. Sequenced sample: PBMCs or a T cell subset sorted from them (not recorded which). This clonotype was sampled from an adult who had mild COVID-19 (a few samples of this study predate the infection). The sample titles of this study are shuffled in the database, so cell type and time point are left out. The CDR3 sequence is CASSQEPSLLNTEAFF. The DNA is TGCGCCAGCAGCCAAGAACCTTCTTTGCTAAACACTGAAGCTTTCTTT.